This TCR beta chain came from a study of control samples from healthy donors and cancer patients. Repertoires were generated with immunoSEQ multiplex PCR, while TCRdb's copy carries only in-frame clones and drops some. This sample has 170,000 or so clones, with roughly 94% found just once. The germline CDR1 and CDR2 sequences are SGDLS and YYNGEE. This CDR3 contains 15 residues. The V end lost 3 bases, the J end lost 0 bases, and 10 bases lay between the germline ends. The sequence was obtained from a woman aged 35 to 49 in good health. Sequencing was done on a sample of blood. The genes are TRBV9 and TRBJ1-3; D is undetermined. CDR3 sequence: CASSGRRSSGNTIYF. Written as DNA, the CDR3 is TGTGCCAGCAGCGGGAGACGGAGCTCTGGAAACACCATATATTTT. The whole variable domain, remainder taken from reference TRBV9 and TRBJ1-3, is DSGVTQTPKHLITATGQRVTLRCSPRSGDLSVYWYQQSLDQGLQFLIQYYNGEERAKGNILERFSAQQFPDLHSELNLSSLELGDSALYFCASSGRRSSGNTIYFGEGSWLTVV.